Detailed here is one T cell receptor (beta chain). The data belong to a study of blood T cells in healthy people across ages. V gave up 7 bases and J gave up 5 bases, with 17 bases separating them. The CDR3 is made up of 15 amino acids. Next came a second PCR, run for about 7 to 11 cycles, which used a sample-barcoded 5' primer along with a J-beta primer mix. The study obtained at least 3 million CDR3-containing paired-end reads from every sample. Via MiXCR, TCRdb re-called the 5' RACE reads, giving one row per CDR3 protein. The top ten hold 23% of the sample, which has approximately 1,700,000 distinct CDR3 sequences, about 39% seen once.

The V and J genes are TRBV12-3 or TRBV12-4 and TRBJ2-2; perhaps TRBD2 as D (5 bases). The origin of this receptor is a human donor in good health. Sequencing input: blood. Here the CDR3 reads CASTPLRAVTGELFF. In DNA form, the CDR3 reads TGTGCCAGCACCCCCTTGCGGGCAGTAACCGGGGAGCTGTTTTTT.